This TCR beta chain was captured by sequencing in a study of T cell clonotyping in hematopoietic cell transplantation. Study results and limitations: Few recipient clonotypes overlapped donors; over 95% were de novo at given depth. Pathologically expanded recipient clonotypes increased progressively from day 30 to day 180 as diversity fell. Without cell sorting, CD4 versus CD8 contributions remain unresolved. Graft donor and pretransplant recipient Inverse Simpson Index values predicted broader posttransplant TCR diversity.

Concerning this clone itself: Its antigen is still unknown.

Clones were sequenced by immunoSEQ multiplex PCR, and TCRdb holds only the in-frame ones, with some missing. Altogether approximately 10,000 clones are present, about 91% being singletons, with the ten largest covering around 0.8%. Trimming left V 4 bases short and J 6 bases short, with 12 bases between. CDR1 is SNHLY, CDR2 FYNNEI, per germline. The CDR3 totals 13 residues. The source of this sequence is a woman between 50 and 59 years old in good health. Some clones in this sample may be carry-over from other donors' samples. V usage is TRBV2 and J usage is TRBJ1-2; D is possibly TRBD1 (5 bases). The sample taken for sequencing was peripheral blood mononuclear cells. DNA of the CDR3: TGTGCCAGCAGTGTTAAGGGGCGAAATGGCTACACCTTC. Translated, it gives CASSVKGRNGYTF.